Following are 22 T cell receptor beta chains from one sample sequenced in a study of shared clonotypes between healthy human individuals. Assay used: immunoSEQ multiplex PCR; TCRdb lists only in-frame clones, some missing. The top ten hold more than 0.45% of the sample, which has more than 1 million clones, about 84% seen once. Sequenced: memory CD4+ T cells from PBMCs. Subset indicated: CD45RA-negative fraction. The receptors stem from a man aged 18 to 30 in good health. Some clones in this sample may be carry-over from other donors' samples.

The V and J genes are TRBV2 and TRBJ2-3; TRBD2 might be the D (5 bases). V lost 4 bases and J lost 4, with 9 bases in between. Per the germline V gene, CDR1 is SNHLY and CDR2 is FYNNEI. The CDR3 consists of 13 residues. The chain's CDR3 is CASSVGGPDTQYF. CDR3 nucleotide sequence: TGTGCCAGCAGTGTCGGCGGGCCAGATACGCAGTATTTT.

The V call is TRBV6-1, the J call TRBJ1-2; 8 bases are shared with TRBD1. V was pared by 10 bases and J by 3 bases, with 7 bases of the junction left unmatched. This CDR3 spans 13 amino acids. Germline V CDR1 and CDR2: MNHNS, SASEGT. The CDR3 DNA sequence: TGTGCCACCAAGACAGGGGATCACTATGGCTACACCTTC. Its translation is CATKTGDHYGYTF.

The J gene is TRBJ1-5, the V gene TRBV4-1, with 7 nucleotides matching TRBD1. The ends lost 2 bases at V and 0 bases at J; junction bases unmatched: 4. CDR1 is MGHRA, CDR2 YSYEKL, per germline. The CDR3 loop spans 16 amino acids. The DNA of the CDR3 is TGCGCCAGCAGCCAACTGGGGACAGTTAGCAATCAGCCCCAGCATTTT. This codes for CASSQLGTVSNQPQHF.

V is TRBV28 and J is TRBJ1-2, with D tentatively TRBD1 (5 bases). Trimming took off 2 bases at V and 6 bases at J, with 13 bases between the two ends. Germline CDR1 reads MDHEN; CDR2 reads SYDVKM. The CDR3 sequence is 14 residues long. In DNA, the CDR3 is TGTGCCAGCAGTTTAAGTGGGGCGCAGGATGGCTACACCTTC. This translates into CASSLSGAQDGYTF.

The J gene is TRBJ2-5, the V gene TRBV4-1; D unresolved. V dropped 7 bases and J dropped 4 bases, with 19 bases sitting between them. Looked up from germline, CDR1 is MGHRA and CDR2 is YSYEKL. CDR3 length: 15 residues. CDR3: CASTAGPGRRETQYF. The DNA of the CDR3 is TGCGCCAGCACGGCCGGTCCGGGCCGGAGAGAGACCCAGTACTTC.

The chain has TRBV5-4 and TRBJ2-6; D gene unclear. This CDR3 is built from 16 residues. Trimming cost V 4 bases and J 0 bases, with 11 bases left between them. In germline, CDR1 is SGHNT, CDR2 YYREEE (reference sequence). The CDR3 nucleotides are TGTGCCAGCAGCCCCCCCGTCGGCTCTGGGGCCAACGTCCTGACTTTC. This codes for CASSPPVGSGANVLTF.

The rearrangement joins TRBV4-1 to TRBJ2-2; TRBD2 agrees at 9 bases. The CDR3 extends over 17 amino acids. Germline CDR1 is MGHRA and CDR2 is YSYEKL. V shed 1 base, J shed 3 bases, and the junction held 6 bases outside the gene matches. The CDR3 DNA reads TGCGCCAGCAGCCAAGTAATAGCGGGAGTATACACCGGGGAGCTGTTTTTT. It specifies CASSQVIAGVYTGELFF.

This clone was seen a single time. CDR3 DNA sequence: TGTGCCATCAGTGACGGGTCTCAAGAGACCCAGTACTTC. Translation gives CAISDGSQETQYF. The chain carries TRBV10-3 and TRBJ2-5; no clear D gene. The germline V and J ends were trimmed by 3 bases and 2 bases, with 7 bases remaining between them. CDR3 length: 13 amino acids. Germline V gene lookup returns CDR1 ENHRY and CDR2 SYGVKD.

This chain connects TRBV27 to TRBJ2-7; TRBD1 matches at 7 bases. The V and J ends lost 5 bases and 6 bases, in that order; junction bases with no gene match: 4. This CDR3 has 12 residues. Germline CDR1 reads MNHEY; CDR2 reads SMNVEV (reference sequence). The CDR3 is CASSDRVGEQYF. The CDR3 bases are TGTGCCAGCAGTGACAGGGTAGGCGAGCAGTACTTC.

In DNA, the CDR3 is TGTGCCATCAGTGCGTCTCAGGGACTCTCCCCCTACGAGCAGTACTTC. As protein: CAISASQGLSPYEQYF. The chain has TRBV10-3 and TRBJ2-7, with D possibly TRBD2 on 6 matching bases. V was pared by 4 bases and J by 2 bases, with 18 bases between. This CDR3 has 16 residues. Germline V lookup: CDR1 ENHRY, CDR2 SYGVKD.

The V and J genes are TRBV19 and TRBJ2-7, with 9 bases aligning to TRBD2. CDR3 length: 14 amino acids. J was trimmed by 6 bases and V by 8 bases; bases with no gene match: 11. CDR1 is LNHDA, CDR2 SQIVND, per germline (reference sequence). This CDR3 is CASGKDGAGGEQYF. DNA of the CDR3: TGTGCCAGTGGAAAGGACGGAGCGGGGGGCGAGCAGTACTTC.

V gene TRBV29-1 combines with J gene TRBJ2-5, with 12 bases matching TRBD2. Germline V lookup: CDR1 SQVTM, CDR2 ANQGSEA. CDR3 size: 14 residues. Trimming removed 7 bases from V and 1 base from J; junction bases left unmatched: 4. The chain's CDR3 is CSATTSGSQETQYF. The DNA for the CDR3 is TGCAGCGCGACGACTAGCGGGAGCCAAGAGACCCAGTACTTC. The variable domain in full, completed from reference TRBV29-1 and TRBJ2-5, reads SAVISQKPSRDICQRGTSLTIQCQVDSQVTMMFWYRQQPGQSLTLIATANQGSEATYESGFVIDKFPISRPNLTFSTLTVSNMSPEDSSIYLCSATTSGSQETQYFGPGTRLLVL.

Of note for this clone: Other DNA variants within this sample encode the same CDR3. V gene TRBV28 combines with J gene TRBJ2-3, with D possibly being TRBD1 (5 bases). Trimming shortened V by 3 bases and J by 4 bases, and 8 bases separated the two germline ends. Germline CDR1 is MDHEN and CDR2 is SYDVKM. This CDR3 is 13 amino acids long. The CDR3 sequence is CASSLQGPDTQYF. CDR3 sequence (DNA): TGTGCCAGCAGTTTGCAGGGCCCAGATACGCAGTATTTT.

The chain links TRBV28 to TRBJ2-7; tentatively, D is TRBD1 or TRBD2 (7 bases each). Germline V gene sequence: CDR1 MDHEN, CDR2 SYDVKM. The CDR3 is 14 amino acids. V lost 7 bases and J lost 2, with 15 bases in between. The CDR3 spells CASTGAGQTYEQYF. In nucleotides, the CDR3 is TGTGCCAGCACCGGAGCGGGACAGACCTACGAGCAGTACTTC.

V is TRBV4-1 and J is TRBJ1-1; unclear D gene. V was shortened by 0 bases and J by 4 bases, with 12 bases between the two germline ends. Germline CDR1 and CDR2: MGHRA and YSYEKL. The CDR3 consists of 15 residues. CDR3 coding DNA: TGCGCCAGCAGCCAAGAGATTGCGAGGACCACTGAAGCTTTCTTT. It specifies CASSQEIARTTEAFF.

V usage is TRBV4-1 and J usage is TRBJ1-1; D gene unclear. Looked up from germline, CDR1 is MGHRA and CDR2 is YSYEKL. CDR3 size: 17 residues. V gave up 0 bases and J gave up 1 base, with 15 bases separating them. CDR3: CASSQEVRRGPNTEAFF. The CDR3 DNA reads TGCGCCAGCAGCCAAGAAGTGCGGAGAGGCCCGAACACTGAAGCTTTCTTT.

As to this clone: The germline gene is not matched at one end of the junction; a read error may be the cause. The rearrangement joins TRBV14 to TRBJ2-7, with TRBD2 matching 11 bases. CDR3 length equals 12 residues. Germline lookup yields CDR1 SGHDN and CDR2 FVKESK. For the CDR3, the DNA is TGTGCCAGCAGCCAAGATGTTAGCGGGAGGGCCTTC. Its translation is CASSQDVSGRAF.

This clone has a single count. Other nucleotide sequences from this sample produce the same CDR3. The rearrangement joins TRBV7-2 to TRBJ2-5; no firm D call. Germline V gene lookup returns CDR1 SGHTA and CDR2 FQGNSA. V lost 2 bases and J 4 bases, leaving 5 bases between the germline ends. The CDR3 contains 12 residues. The CDR3 DNA reads as TGTGCCAGCAGCTTACTCCGAGAGACCCAGTACTTC. As protein: CASSLLRETQYF.

The CDR3: CASSQGNFQETQYF. The CDR3 coding sequence is TGTGCCAGCAGCCAAGGGAATTTCCAAGAGACCCAGTACTTC. The chain is built from TRBV14 and TRBJ2-5, with D uncertain. This CDR3 contains 14 residues. The V and J ends lost 1 base and 1 base respectively, with 7 bases between them. Germline assignment: CDR1 SGHDN and CDR2 FVKESK.

The V call is TRBV4-1, the J call TRBJ2-5, with D possibly being TRBD2 (5 bases). CDR3 length equals 16 residues. Trimming pared 4 bases from V and 1 base from J, leaving 16 bases between. From germline, CDR1 is MGHRA and CDR2 YSYEKL. CDR3 amino acids: CASSPSEFRGQETQYF. CDR3 DNA: TGCGCCAGCAGCCCGTCGGAATTTCGGGGCCAAGAGACCCAGTACTTC.

This clone was counted only a few times. CDR3 nucleotides: TGTGCCAGCATCTTACAGGGCGGGGGTCAGCCCCAGCATTTT. Protein product: CASILQGGGQPQHF. The chain has TRBV6-6 and TRBJ1-5; possibly TRBD1 for D (6 bases). CDR1 is MNHNY, CDR2 SVGAGI, per germline (reference sequence). The CDR3 extends over 14 amino acids. Trimming left V 7 bases short and J 6 bases short, with 16 bases between.

This clone was seen a single time. V gene TRBV28 combines with J gene TRBJ1-1, with D tentatively TRBD1 (5 bases). V dropped 8 bases and J dropped 4 bases, with 17 bases sitting between them. Germline lookup yields CDR1 MDHEN and CDR2 SYDVKM. The CDR3 length is 14 residues. CDR3 sequence (DNA): TGTGCCAGCCCACCTAGGGCAGGGCCCACTGAAGCTTTCTTT. It encodes CASPPRAGPTEAFF.